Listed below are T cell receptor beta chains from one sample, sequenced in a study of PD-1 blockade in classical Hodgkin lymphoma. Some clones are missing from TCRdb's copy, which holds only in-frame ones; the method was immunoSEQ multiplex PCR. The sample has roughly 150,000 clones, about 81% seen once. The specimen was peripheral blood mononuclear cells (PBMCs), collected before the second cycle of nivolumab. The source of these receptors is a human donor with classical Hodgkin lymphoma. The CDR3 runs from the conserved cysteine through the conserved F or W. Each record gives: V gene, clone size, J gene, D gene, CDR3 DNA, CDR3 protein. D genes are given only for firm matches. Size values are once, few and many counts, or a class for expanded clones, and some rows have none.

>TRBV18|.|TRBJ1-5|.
TGTGCCAGCTCACCAAGTGGGGAGCAGCCCCAGCATTTT
CASSPSGEQPQHF
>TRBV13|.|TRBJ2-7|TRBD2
TGTGCCAGCAGGGCTACCCCGATAGCGGGGAGCTCCTACGAGCAGTACTTC
CASRATPIAGSSYEQYF
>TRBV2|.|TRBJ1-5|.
TGTGCCAGCAGCCGGGACTCGAATCAGCCCCAGCATTTT
CASSRDSNQPQHF
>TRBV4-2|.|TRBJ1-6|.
TGTGCCAGCAGCCAAGAAGGGCTTAACCATTCACCCCTCCACTTT
CASSQEGLNHSPLHF
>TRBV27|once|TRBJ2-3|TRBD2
TGTGCCAGCAGTCCGCGGGGGGCTAGCACAGATACGCAGTATTTT
CASSPRGASTDTQYF
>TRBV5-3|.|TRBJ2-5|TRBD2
TGTGCCAGCAGCTTGGTATTAGCGGGAGTGGAGACCCAGTACTTC
CASSLVLAGVETQYF
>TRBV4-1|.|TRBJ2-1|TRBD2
TGCGCCAGCAGCCAAGGTCGGGGGGACTGGGTTAGGTATGAGCAGTTCTTC
CASSQGRGDWVRYEQFF
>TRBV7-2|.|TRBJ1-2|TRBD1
TGTGCCAGCAGCAAACGACAGGGGGAGGGTTATGGCTACACCTTC
CASSKRQGEGYGYTF
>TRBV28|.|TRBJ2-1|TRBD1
TGTGCCAGCAACTCCCCAGGGGGCGCCGGCTCCTACAATGAGCAGTTCTTC
CASNSPGGAGSYNEQFF
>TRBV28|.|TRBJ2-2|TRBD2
TGTGCCAGCGGCGGGGGGGGAAACACCGGGGAGCTGTTTTTT
CASGGGGNTGELFF
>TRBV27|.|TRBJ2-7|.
TGTGCCAGCAGTTTCACAGGGCTTGGGCAGTACTTC
CASSFTGLGQYF
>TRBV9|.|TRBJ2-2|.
TGTGCCAGCAGCGTAGGAACAATGAACACCGGGGAGCTGTTTTTT
CASSVGTMNTGELFF
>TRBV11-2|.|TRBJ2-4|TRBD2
TGTGCCAGCAGCTCCCCGACTAGCGGGAGAAACATTCAGTACTTC
CASSSPTSGRNIQYF
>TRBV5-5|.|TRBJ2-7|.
TGTGCCAGCAGCCCATCCATCTACGAGCAGTACTTC
CASSPSIYEQYF
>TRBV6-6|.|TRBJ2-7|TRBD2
TGTGCCAGCAGTTACCTACCTAGCGGATACGAGCAGTACTTC
CASSYLPSGYEQYF
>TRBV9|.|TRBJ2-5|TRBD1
TGTGCCAGCAGCGGTACAGGGGTGGAAGAGACCCAGTACTTC
CASSGTGVEETQYF
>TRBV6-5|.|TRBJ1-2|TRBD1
TGTGCCAGCCTGGACAGGGGGAATGGCTACACCTTC
CASLDRGNGYTF
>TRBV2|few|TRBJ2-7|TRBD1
TGTGCCAGCGGACAGGGGGTCGAGCAGTACTTC
CASGQGVEQYF
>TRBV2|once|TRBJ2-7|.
TGTGCCAGCAGGAAGGAAGAGGGTGCCTACGAGCAGTACTTC
CASRKEEGAYEQYF
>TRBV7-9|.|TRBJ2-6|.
TGTGCCAGCAGCCCCCGGACCGAGGTATACTCTGGGGCCAACGTCCTGACTTTC
CASSPRTEVYSGANVLTF
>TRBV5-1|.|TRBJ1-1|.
TGCGCCAGCAGCATTGGTAGGGTAGAGTTCCCTACTGAAGCTTTCTTT
CASSIGRVEFPTEAFF
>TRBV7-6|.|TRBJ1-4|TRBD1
TGTGCCAGCAGCATTACAGGGGGAGGGAGTGAAAAACTGTTTTTT
CASSITGGGSEKLFF
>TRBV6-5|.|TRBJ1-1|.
TGTGCCAGCGGCAGGGGGAACACTGAAGCTTTCTTT
CASGRGNTEAFF
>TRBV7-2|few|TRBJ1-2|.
TGTGCCAGCAGCTTAGCGTCTTATGGCTACACCTTC
CASSLASYGYTF
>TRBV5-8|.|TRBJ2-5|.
TGTGCCAGCAGCTTGCAGCGAGAGACCCAGTACTTC
CASSLQRETQYF
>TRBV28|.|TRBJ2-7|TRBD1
TGTGCCAGCAGTTTGACAGGGAAGGGATACGAGCAGTACTTC
CASSLTGKGYEQYF
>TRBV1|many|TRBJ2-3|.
TGCACCAGCAGCCATGTCGGACTAGCGGGAGAAGGCACAGATACGCAGTATTTT
CTSSHVGLAGEGTDTQYF
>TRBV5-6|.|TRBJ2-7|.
TGTGCCAGCAGCGGGGTGGACAGACCTCAGGGCGAGCAGTACTTC
CASSGVDRPQGEQYF
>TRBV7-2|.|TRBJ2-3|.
TGTGCCAGCATTCGGGCTAGCGGCACAGATACGCAGTATTTT
CASIRASGTDTQYF
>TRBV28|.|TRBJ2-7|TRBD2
TGTGCCAGCAGTTCCCCGGGACTAGCCTACGAGCAGTACTTC
CASSSPGLAYEQYF
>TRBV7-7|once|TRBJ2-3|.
TGTGCTAGCAGCTCCACCCCCCGAGGCACAGATACGCAGTATTTT
CASSSTPRGTDTQYF
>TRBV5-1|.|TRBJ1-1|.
TGCGCCAGCAGCTTAGGGCAGGCCGTCGGTGAAGCTTTCTTT
CASSLGQAVGEAFF
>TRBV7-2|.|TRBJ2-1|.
TGTGCCAGCAGCTTAGAACGGGGTAGGAATGAGCAGTTCTTC
CASSLERGRNEQFF
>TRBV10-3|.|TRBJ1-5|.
TGTGCCATCAGTGATGGGGGCGGCAATCAGCCCCAGCATTTT
CAISDGGGNQPQHF
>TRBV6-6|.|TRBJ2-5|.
TGTGCCAGCATCCACCGGGGCGGGGGCCGTGGAGAGACCCAGTACTTC
CASIHRGGGRGETQYF
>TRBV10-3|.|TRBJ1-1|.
TGTGCCACAACAGGGATCATGAACACTGAAGCTTTCTTT
CATTGIMNTEAFF
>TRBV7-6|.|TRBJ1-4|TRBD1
TGTGCCAGCAGCTTAAGACCCTCCGGGACAGAAAATGAAAAACTGTTTTTT
CASSLRPSGTENEKLFF
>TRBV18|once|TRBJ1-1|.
TGTGCCAGCTCCGCCATTAGAGCCTTTGAAGCTTTCTTT
CASSAIRAFEAFF
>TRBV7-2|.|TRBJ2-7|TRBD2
TGTGCCAGCAGCTCCCGTTCCGTAGCGGGGCCCCTTCTTTACGAGCAGTACTTC
CASSSRSVAGPLLYEQYF
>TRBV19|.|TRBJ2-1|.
TGTGCCAGTAGTATGGCCGCAGGTGACAATGAGCAGTTCTTC
CASSMAAGDNEQFF
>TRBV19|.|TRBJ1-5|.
TGTGCCAGTAGTATAGCAGAAGGATATCAGCCCCAGCATTTT
CASSIAEGYQPQHF
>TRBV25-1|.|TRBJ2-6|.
TGTGCCAGCAGTGACCGTGGTGGGGACGTCCTGACTTTC
CASSDRGGDVLTF
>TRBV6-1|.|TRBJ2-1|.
TGTGCCAGCAGTGAACTATCCCTTATACCATTAAATGAGCAGTTCTTC
CASSELSLIPLNEQFF
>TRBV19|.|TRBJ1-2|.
TGTGCCAGTAGTATAGGAGAGATCTATGGCTACACCTTC
CASSIGEIYGYTF
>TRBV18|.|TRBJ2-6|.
TGTGCCAGCTCACCCTACATCGGGGGAGGGGCCAACGTCCTGACTTTC
CASSPYIGGGANVLTF
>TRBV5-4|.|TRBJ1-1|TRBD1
TGTGCCAGCAGCCTGCCAGGGGGTGACACTGAAGCTTTCTTT
CASSLPGGDTEAFF
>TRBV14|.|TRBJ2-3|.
TGTGCCAGCAGCCATTCACCTCGGGCAGATACGCAGTATTTT
CASSHSPRADTQYF
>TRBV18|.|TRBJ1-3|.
TGTGCCAGCTCGCAGGGGTCACGTGGAAACACCATATATTTT
CASSQGSRGNTIYF
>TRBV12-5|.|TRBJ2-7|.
TGTGCTAGTGGCCGTTGGGGGGACACAATCTACGAGCAGTACTTC
CASGRWGDTIYEQYF